Only a few counts were recorded for the clone carrying this T cell receptor (beta chain). Its antigen is not identified. The sample comes from a study of blood T cells in healthy people across ages. A second about 7 to 11 cycle PCR used barcoded and J-beta primers. Each cDNA molecule received a tag from a template-switch adaptor that had 12 random nucleotides. TCRdb re-called the 5' RACE reads with MiXCR, one entry per CDR3 protein. The profile shows over 1.5 million distinct CDR3 sequences, less than 50% of them singletons. CDR3 length: 15 amino acids. The ends lost 2 bases at V and 2 bases at J; junction bases unmatched: 8. In germline, CDR1 is DFQATT, CDR2 SNEGSKA (reference sequence). Study-wide points: PBMCs left unsorted prevented a conclusive naive versus antigen-experienced comparison. Estimated diversity that came from one million T cells was considered an underestimate.

V is TRBV20-1 and J is TRBJ2-7, with TRBD2 matching over 8 bases. The sequenced sample was blood. The TCR originated in a woman in her 40s in good health. CDR3 nucleotide sequence: TGCAGTGCTAGACCAACTAGCGGCGTCACCTACGAGCAGTACTTC. The encoded protein is CSARPTSGVTYEQYF.